One T cell receptor (beta chain) is described in this entry. The antigen is undetermined. The authors reverse transcribed roughly 0.5 to 1 ug RNA with random hexamers. Across 54 Vbeta and 13 Jbeta, TCR beta CDR3 was amplified with immunoSEQ multiplex PCR. TCRdb reanalysed the immunoSEQ multiplex PCR reads using MiXCR and keeps one entry per CDR3 protein. The table records 120,000 or so distinct CDR3 sequences, roughly 94% of them present only once. V was shortened by 0 bases and J by 6 bases, with 14 bases between the two germline ends. The CDR3 loop spans 15 amino acids. CDR1 and CDR2 (germline): LGHNA, YSLEER. Both CD4+ and CD8+ T cells were negatively isolated, and TEMRA cells underwent FACS enrichment. This sample is part of a study of CD8 T cells in Susac syndrome. Findings and caveats of the study: Individuals included in the TCR sequencing and HLA analysis were acknowledged by the study to be relatively few in number.

This clonotype was obtained from a human donor with multiple sclerosis. Sequenced input: CD4+ T cells from PBMCs. The chain couples TRBV4-3 to TRBJ1-1, with D possibly TRBD1 on 6 matching bases. The CDR3 sequence is CASSQDLVRTAEAFF. The CDR3 DNA reads as TGCGCCAGCAGCCAAGATCTAGTTAGGACAGCTGAAGCTTTCTTT.